This is a list of T cell receptor beta chains from one sample in a study of glioma-infiltrating T cells. TCRdb re-derived calls from the multiplex PCR reads in MiXCR, one entry per CDR3 protein. The table includes 150,000 to 200,000 distinct CDR3 sequences, around 32% detected once. Sequencing used glioma tissue, nonneoplastic brain tissue, or PBMCs (not recorded which). The receptors come from a human donor with low-grade glioma or glioblastoma, undergoing nonglioma brain surgery, or in good health (not recorded which). The CDR3 runs from the conserved cysteine through the conserved F or W. Each record gives: CDR3 protein, CDR3 DNA, V gene, D gene, clone size, J gene. D genes are given only for firm matches. Expanded clones get a size class; other rows say once, few or many, or leave the size out.

CDR3aa: CSAPRDTTNYGYTF; CDR3nt: TGCAGTGCCCCCCGTGACACAACTAACTATGGCTACACCTTC; v_gene: TRBV20-1; d_gene: -; abundance: many; j_gene: TRBJ1-2
CDR3aa: CASSLPRGSYNEQFF; CDR3nt: TGTGCCAGCAGTTTACCCCGGGGCTCCTACAATGAGCAGTTCTTC; v_gene: TRBV27; d_gene: -; abundance: many; j_gene: TRBJ2-1
CDR3aa: CASRGTLFSYGYTF; CDR3nt: TGTGCCAGCAGGGGGACACTCTTCTCATATGGCTACACCTTC; v_gene: TRBV2; d_gene: -; abundance: many; j_gene: TRBJ1-2
CDR3aa: CASSVEGDNQPQHF; CDR3nt: TGTGCCAGCAGCGTAGAGGGGGACAATCAGCCCCAGCATTTT; v_gene: TRBV9; d_gene: -; abundance: -; j_gene: TRBJ1-5
CDR3aa: CSATYSGLRFSYEQYF; CDR3nt: TGCAGTGCTACCTATTCGGGACTCCGTTTTTCCTACGAGCAGTACTTC; v_gene: TRBV20-1; d_gene: -; abundance: many; j_gene: TRBJ2-7
CDR3aa: CASGGGTSGKYEQYF; CDR3nt: TGTGCCAGCGGGGGAGGGACTAGCGGGAAATACGAGCAGTACTTC; v_gene: TRBV6-1; d_gene: TRBD2; abundance: many; j_gene: TRBJ2-7
CDR3aa: CASSLTRTGCEQYF; CDR3nt: TGCGCCAGCAGCCTAACCCGGACAGGCTGCGAGCAGTACTTC; v_gene: TRBV5-1; d_gene: TRBD1; abundance: -; j_gene: TRBJ2-7
CDR3aa: CASSQARKDEQFF; CDR3nt: TGTGCCAGCAGCCAAGCCCGCAAGGATGAGCAGTTCTTC; v_gene: TRBV3-1; d_gene: -; abundance: many; j_gene: TRBJ2-1
CDR3aa: CSVETSDYEQYF; CDR3nt: TGCAGCGTTGAAACTAGCGACTACGAGCAGTACTTC; v_gene: TRBV29-1; d_gene: TRBD2; abundance: few; j_gene: TRBJ2-7
CDR3aa: CASSGLAGDTQYF; CDR3nt: TGTGCCAGCAGCGGACTAGCGGGAGACACGCAGTATTTT; v_gene: TRBV14; d_gene: TRBD2; abundance: -; j_gene: TRBJ2-3
CDR3aa: CASSQEYFYEQYF; CDR3nt: TGTGCCAGCAGCCAAGAATACTTCTACGAGCAGTACTTC; v_gene: TRBV3-1; d_gene: -; abundance: many; j_gene: TRBJ2-7
CDR3aa: CASTDGANYGYTF; CDR3nt: TGTGCCAGTACTGATGGAGCTAACTATGGCTACACCTTC; v_gene: TRBV10-3; d_gene: -; abundance: many; j_gene: TRBJ1-2
CDR3aa: CASSRAGGTSPGEQYF; CDR3nt: TGTGCCAGCAGTCGCGCGGGCGGGACTAGCCCTGGCGAGCAGTACTTC; v_gene: TRBV11-1; d_gene: TRBD2; abundance: many; j_gene: TRBJ2-7
CDR3aa: CASSLYRSAASLGTLHF; CDR3nt: TGTGCCAGCAGTTTATATAGGTCAGCAGCTTCTTTGGGTACCCTCCACTTT; v_gene: TRBV27; d_gene: -; abundance: many; j_gene: TRBJ1-6
CDR3aa: CASSRTSGIRAEQFF; CDR3nt: TGTGCCAGCAGTAGGACTAGCGGGATCAGGGCTGAGCAGTTCTTC; v_gene: TRBV6-2/TRBV6-3; d_gene: TRBD2; abundance: -; j_gene: TRBJ2-1
CDR3aa: CASSPPYAPNTEAFF; CDR3nt: TGTGCCAGCAGCCCCCCATACGCCCCGAACACTGAAGCTTTCTTT; v_gene: TRBV7-9; d_gene: -; abundance: many; j_gene: TRBJ1-1
CDR3aa: CASSRTGPNNSPLHF; CDR3nt: TGCGCCAGCTCCCGGACAGGCCCGAATAATTCACCCCTCCACTTT; v_gene: TRBV5-1; d_gene: TRBD1; abundance: many; j_gene: TRBJ1-6
CDR3aa: CASSLQASGELFF; CDR3nt: TGTGCCAGCAGCTTACAAGCGTCCGGGGAGCTGTTTTTT; v_gene: TRBV7-2; d_gene: -; abundance: many; j_gene: TRBJ2-2
CDR3aa: CAISETSGREDTQYF; CDR3nt: TGTGCCATCAGTGAGACTAGCGGGAGGGAAGATACGCAGTATTTT; v_gene: TRBV10-3; d_gene: TRBD2; abundance: many; j_gene: TRBJ2-3
CDR3aa: CSARTSETEQYF; CDR3nt: TGCAGTGCCAGGACTTCCGAGACTGAGCAGTACTTC; v_gene: TRBV20-1; d_gene: -; abundance: medium-sized; j_gene: TRBJ2-7
CDR3aa: CASSLQGGNYGYTF; CDR3nt: TGTGCCAGTAGCCTACAGGGGGGCAACTATGGCTACACCTTC; v_gene: TRBV19; d_gene: TRBD1; abundance: -; j_gene: TRBJ1-2
CDR3aa: CASNDWDFGYNEQFF; CDR3nt: TGTGCCAGCAACGACTGGGACTTTGGGTACAATGAGCAGTTCTTC; v_gene: TRBV6-2/TRBV6-3; d_gene: -; abundance: many; j_gene: TRBJ2-1
CDR3aa: CASSQFWADTQYF; CDR3nt: TGCGCCAGCAGCCAATTTTGGGCAGATACGCAGTATTTT; v_gene: TRBV4-1; d_gene: -; abundance: few; j_gene: TRBJ2-3
CDR3aa: CSAERERPYEQYF; CDR3nt: TGCAGTGCCGAGCGGGAGAGACCCTACGAGCAGTACTTC; v_gene: TRBV20-1; d_gene: TRBD2; abundance: many; j_gene: TRBJ2-7
CDR3aa: CARRIEGGPTNYNEQFF; CDR3nt: TGTGCCAGAAGAATAGAGGGAGGCCCCACCAACTACAATGAGCAGTTCTTC; v_gene: TRBV6-5; d_gene: -; abundance: -; j_gene: TRBJ2-1
CDR3aa: CASSSGTSGGSKQFF; CDR3nt: TGTGCCAGCAGCTCAGGGACTAGCGGGGGATCTAAGCAGTTCTTC; v_gene: TRBV7-8; d_gene: TRBD2; abundance: many; j_gene: TRBJ2-1
CDR3aa: CASSPGQGMNTEAFF; CDR3nt: TGTGCCAGCAGCCCAGGACAGGGTATGAACACTGAAGCTTTCTTT; v_gene: TRBV7-2; d_gene: TRBD1; abundance: -; j_gene: TRBJ1-1
CDR3aa: CASSPLDRDQPQHF; CDR3nt: TGTGCCAGCAGTCCCCTAGACAGGGATCAGCCCCAGCATTTT; v_gene: TRBV12-3/TRBV12-4; d_gene: TRBD1; abundance: -; j_gene: TRBJ1-5
CDR3aa: CASSRSSGSSYEQYF; CDR3nt: TGTGCCAGCAGTCGGTCTAGCGGGTCTTCCTACGAGCAGTACTTC; v_gene: TRBV6-1; d_gene: TRBD2; abundance: many; j_gene: TRBJ2-7
CDR3aa: CASSEGLAGNYEKYF; CDR3nt: TGTGCCAGCAGTGAAGGGCTAGCGGGAAACTACGAGAAGTACTTC; v_gene: TRBV2; d_gene: TRBD2; abundance: -; j_gene: TRBJ2-7